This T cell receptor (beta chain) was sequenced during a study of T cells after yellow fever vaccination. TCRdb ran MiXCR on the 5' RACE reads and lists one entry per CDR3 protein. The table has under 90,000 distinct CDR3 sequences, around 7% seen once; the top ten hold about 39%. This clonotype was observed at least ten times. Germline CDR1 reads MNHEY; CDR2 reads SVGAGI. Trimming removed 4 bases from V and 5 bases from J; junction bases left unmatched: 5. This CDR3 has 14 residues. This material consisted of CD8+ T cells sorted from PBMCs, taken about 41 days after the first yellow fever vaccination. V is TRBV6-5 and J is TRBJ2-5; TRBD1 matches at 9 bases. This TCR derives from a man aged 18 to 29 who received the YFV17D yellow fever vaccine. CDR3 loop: CASSSQGADETQYF. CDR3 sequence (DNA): TGTGCCAGCAGTTCACAGGGGGCAGATGAGACCCAGTACTTC.